A single sample is the source of the 22 T cell receptor beta chains below, sequenced in a study of blood T cell repertoires in COVID-19. Assay used: immunoSEQ multiplex PCR; TCRdb lists only in-frame clones, some missing. The sample yields approximately 250,000 clones, 88% seen once. Sequencing used PBMCs or T cells enriched from blood (not recorded which). The source of these receptors is a woman aged 35 to 49 who had been exposed to COVID-19.

This rearrangement joins TRBV6-5 to TRBJ2-5; the match to TRBD2 covers 9 bases. The CDR3 is 13 amino acids. V trimming: 7 bases; J trimming: 3 bases; junction bases outside the gene matches: 3. Germline V gene lookup returns CDR1 MNHEY and CDR2 SVGAGI. In DNA, the CDR3 is TGTGCCAGCACCTTAGCGGGGGAAGAGACCCAGTACTTC. Translated, it gives CASTLAGEETQYF.

The V and J genes are TRBV23-1 and TRBJ2-7; possible D gene TRBD2, 7 bases. TRBV23-1 is annotated as an ORF whose role is uncertain. This CDR3 contains 18 residues. Between the trimmed V and J ends, which lost 0 bases and 4 bases, there was a span of 22 bases. In DNA, the CDR3 is TGCGCCAGCAGTCAATCCCCAGTGGGGGGGCGCCCGGGATACGAGCAGTACGTC. It is translated as CASSQSPVGGRPGYEQYV.

This chain uses TRBV2 with TRBJ2-7; 7 positions agree with TRBD1. Germline V CDR1 and CDR2: SNHLY, FYNNEI. Trimming removed 8 bases from V and 2 bases from J; junction bases left unmatched: 6. The CDR3 is 13 residues long. The CDR3 coding sequence is TGTGCCAGCGCCAGACAGGGCCCCTACGAGCAGTACGTC. Protein sequence: CASARQGPYEQYV.

The chain carries TRBV18 and TRBJ2-7, with a possible D match to TRBD1 (5 bases). Germline CDR1 KGHSH, CDR2 LQKENI. The CDR3 runs 13 residues. Trimming pared 2 bases from V and 3 bases from J, leaving 8 bases between. This CDR3 reads CASSPTRDYEQYF. The CDR3 nucleotides read TGTGCCAGCTCACCAACCAGGGACTACGAGCAGTACTTC.

This chain links TRBV14 with TRBJ2-6; no clear D gene. Germline V gives CDR1 SGHDN, CDR2 FVKESK. The CDR3 length is 15 residues. V was trimmed by 6 bases and J by 0 bases, leaving 9 bases between them. The CDR3 protein is CASSTRSSGANVLTF. CDR3 sequence (DNA): TGTGCCAGCAGTACCCGGAGCTCTGGGGCCAACGTCCTGACTTTC.

The J gene is TRBJ2-1, the V gene TRBV12-5; 8 nucleotides line up with TRBD1. Looked up from germline, CDR1 is LGHNT and CDR2 is FRNRAP. The CDR3 loop spans 18 amino acids. The J segment lost 4 bases and the V segment lost 0 bases, leaving 11 bases of the junction unmatched. CDR3 bases: TGTGCTAGTGGTTTGGTACTGGGTCGACAGGGGTTGTACAATGAGCAGTTCTTC. It specifies CASGLVLGRQGLYNEQFF.

This clone has just one count. The chain is built from TRBV13 and TRBJ2-7; 10 nucleotides align to TRBD1. This CDR3 region has 14 residues. In germline, CDR1 is PRHDT, CDR2 FYEKMQ (reference sequence). Trimming took 6 bases from V and 3 from J; bases not matched to a gene: 5. As DNA, the CDR3 is TGTGCCAGCAGAAGGACAGGGGGAAGCTACGAGCAGTACGTC. Translated: CASRRTGGSYEQYV.

The gene calls are TRBV7-3 and TRBJ1-1; the D gene is possibly TRBD1 (5 bases). The CDR3 is made up of 13 amino acids. Germline lookup yields CDR1 SGHTA and CDR2 FQGTGA. V lost 2 bases, J lost 5 bases, and 9 bases lay in between. CDR3 in amino acids: CASSLARVTEAFF. The CDR3 DNA reads TGTGCCAGCAGCTTAGCCAGGGTGACTGAAGCTTTCTTT.

The gene calls are TRBV15 and TRBJ2-1, with a weak D call TRBD2 (6 bases). The CDR3 is 16 amino acids. Germline loops: CDR1 LNHNV, CDR2 YYDKDF (reference sequence). The V gene lost 4 bases and the J gene lost 7 bases, with 20 bases spanning the gap. The chain's CDR3 is CATSKYRDSPLNEQFF. CDR3 nucleotide sequence: TGTGCCACCAGCAAGTATAGGGACTCCCCTTTGAATGAGCAGTTCTTC.

The V call is TRBV25-1, the J call TRBJ1-2; no reliable D call. There are 15 residues in the CDR3. Germline CDR1 and CDR2: MGHDK and SYGVNS. V lost 1 base, J lost 8 bases, and 17 bases lay in between. In nucleotides, the CDR3 is TGTGCCAGCAGTGAATCTCAGGTTTCACGATACGGCTACACCTTC. It yields the protein CASSESQVSRYGYTF.

This clone was seen a handful of times. The genes are TRBV5-1 and TRBJ2-5; unclear D gene. The CDR3 contains 13 residues. Germline values: CDR1 SGHRS, CDR2 YFSETQ. V dropped 1 base and J dropped 4 bases, with 8 bases sitting between them. The CDR3 spells CASSLSVRETQYF. The CDR3, as DNA: TGCGCCAGCAGCTTGAGCGTTCGAGAGACCCAGTACTTC.

J is TRBJ1-4 and V is TRBV7-2, with D perhaps matching TRBD1 (5 bases). The germline V and J ends were trimmed by 1 base and 5 bases, with 11 bases remaining between them. This CDR3 contains 15 residues. From germline, CDR1 is SGHTA and CDR2 FQGNSA. The CDR3 region is CASSLDKGSNEKLFF. CDR3 DNA sequence: TGTGCCAGCAGCTTAGACAAGGGGTCAAATGAAAAACTGTTTTTT.

This chain joins TRBV11-2 and TRBJ1-6, with TRBD1 matching 8 bases. V was clipped by 4 bases and J by 9 bases; unmatched bases: 11. CDR1 is SGHAT and CDR2 is FQNNGV in the germline V gene. The CDR3 length is 16 residues. The CDR3 DNA is TGTGCCAGCAGCTACTCAATCGGACAGGGTGGTTCACCCCTCCACTTT. This codes for CASSYSIGQGGSPLHF.

This clone was observed a few times. The rearrangement joins TRBV11-3 to TRBJ2-3, with 7 bases fitting TRBD2. CDR3 length: 16 residues. CDR1 and CDR2 from the germline V gene are SGHNT and YENEEA. The V gene end was trimmed by 6 bases and the J gene end by 4 bases; junction bases not matched to a gene: 13. CDR3: CASSSHLAEGPDTQYF. The CDR3 bases are TGTGCCAGCAGTTCCCACCTAGCGGAGGGGCCAGATACGCAGTATTTT.

The chain is built from TRBV5-4 and TRBJ1-1; TRBD1 matches at 7 bases. J was trimmed by 2 bases and V by 6 bases; bases with no gene match: 7. CDR1 is SGHNT and CDR2 is YYREEE in the germline V gene (reference sequence). This CDR3 has 14 residues. CDR3 DNA: TGTGCCAGCACCGAACAGGGGATCAACACTGAAGCTTTCTTT. The encoded protein is CASTEQGINTEAFF.

The rearrangement links TRBV6-4 to TRBJ2-2; D possibly corresponds to TRBD1 (6 bases). The CDR3 is made up of 14 amino acids. V lost 6 bases and J 2 bases, leaving 10 bases between the germline ends. Germline V gene lookup returns CDR1 MRHNA and CDR2 SNTAGT. The CDR3, as DNA: TGTGCCAGCAGAGGACAGAAAAACACCGGGGAGCTGTTTTTT. It translates to CASRGQKNTGELFF.

The chain links TRBV28 to TRBJ1-4; possibly TRBD1 for D (6 bases). CDR1 is MDHEN and CDR2 is SYDVKM in the germline V gene. There are 15 residues in the CDR3. Trimming removed 5 bases from V and 7 bases from J, with 17 bases in between. The CDR3 loop is CASSPTGTASEKLFF. Here the CDR3 DNA reads TGTGCCAGCAGTCCGACAGGTACCGCCTCTGAAAAACTGTTTTTT. Looking up the rest from reference TRBV28 and TRBJ1-4 gives the full variable domain: DVKVTQSSRYLVKRTGEKVFLECVQDMDHENMFWYRQDPGLGLRLIYFSYDVKMKEKGDIPEGYSVSREKKERFSLILESASTNQTSMYLCASSPTGTASEKLFFGSGTQLSVL.

This rearrangement joins TRBV10-3 to TRBJ1-2, with 10 bases identical to TRBD1. This CDR3 has 16 amino acids. Trimming cost V 0 bases and J 5 bases; bases outside gene matches: 6. Germline V gene sequence: CDR1 ENHRY, CDR2 SYGVKD. CDR3 loop: CAISESSLDRGYGYTF. In nucleotides, the CDR3 is TGTGCCATCAGTGAGTCCTCCCTGGACAGGGGGTATGGCTACACCTTC.

This clone was recorded many times. The chain combines TRBV2 with TRBJ2-6; 8 bases match TRBD1. CDR1 is SNHLY and CDR2 is FYNNEI in the germline V gene. This CDR3 contains 17 residues. The V segment lost 5 bases and the J segment 0 bases; nucleotides outside the gene matches: 6. The CDR3 is CASSRDRPSSGANVLTF. The CDR3 DNA reads TGTGCCAGCAGTAGGGACAGGCCTTCCTCTGGGGCCAACGTCCTGACTTTC.

The chain links TRBV3-1 (or the pseudogene TRBV3-2) to TRBJ1-6; D unresolved. In germline, CDR1 is LGHDT, CDR2 YNNKEL (reference sequence). V lost 2 bases, J lost 6 bases, and 8 bases lay in between. The CDR3 runs 14 residues. The CDR3 loop is CASSQLSGNSPLHF. The CDR3 DNA reads TGTGCCAGCAGCCAACTCTCGGGTAATTCACCCCTCCACTTT.

V usage is TRBV4-2 and J usage is TRBJ1-1; 7 bases fit TRBD1. Losses at the gene ends were 4 bases for V and 0 bases for J; bases not matched to a gene: 14. CDR3 length: 18 amino acids. Germline CDR1 reads LGHNA; CDR2 reads YNFKEQ. The CDR3 DNA sequence: TGTGCCAGCAGCCTAGTAAAGGGGGCTCCACGAATGAACACTGAAGCTTTCTTT. Translating gives CASSLVKGAPRMNTEAFF.

The rearrangement uses TRBV28 and TRBJ2-2; possible D gene TRBD1, 6 bases. The CDR3 is made up of 11 amino acids. The germline gives CDR1 MDHEN, CDR2 SYDVKM. The CDR3 is CAWGPAGELFF. The CDR3 coding sequence is TGTGCTTGGGGGCCGGCCGGGGAGCTGTTTTTT.